This note documents a single T cell receptor beta chain sequence. This record belongs to a study of CD8+CD57+ T cells in acquired aplastic anemia. Study context: Sorted CD4+ and CD8+ cells gave an average of roughly 3.3 ug of DNA.

The V gene lost 3 bases and the J gene lost 4 bases, with 11 bases spanning the gap. Looked up from germline, CDR1 is DFQATT and CDR2 is SNEGSKA (reference sequence). The CDR3 has 13 amino acids. For sequencing, patients were chosen who had shown expansion of CD8+CD57+ cells by flow cytometry. As a group, the patients uniformly had severe acquired aplastic anemia. For CDR3 and TCR beta VDJ profiling, genomic DNA was the template used. Each CDR3 protein is one row after TCRdb ran MiXCR on the reads. The table records over 150,000 distinct CDR3 sequences, roughly half of them present only once. The specimen sequenced was sorted CD4+, CD8+, or CD8+CD57+ T cells (not recorded which) from PBMCs. V usage is TRBV20-1 and J usage is TRBJ2-3; D ambiguous. The origin of this receptor is a human donor with aplastic anemia. CDR3 bases: TGCAGTGCTAGGGGGTTGTCCCCAGATACGCAGTATTTT. It is translated as CSARGLSPDTQYF.